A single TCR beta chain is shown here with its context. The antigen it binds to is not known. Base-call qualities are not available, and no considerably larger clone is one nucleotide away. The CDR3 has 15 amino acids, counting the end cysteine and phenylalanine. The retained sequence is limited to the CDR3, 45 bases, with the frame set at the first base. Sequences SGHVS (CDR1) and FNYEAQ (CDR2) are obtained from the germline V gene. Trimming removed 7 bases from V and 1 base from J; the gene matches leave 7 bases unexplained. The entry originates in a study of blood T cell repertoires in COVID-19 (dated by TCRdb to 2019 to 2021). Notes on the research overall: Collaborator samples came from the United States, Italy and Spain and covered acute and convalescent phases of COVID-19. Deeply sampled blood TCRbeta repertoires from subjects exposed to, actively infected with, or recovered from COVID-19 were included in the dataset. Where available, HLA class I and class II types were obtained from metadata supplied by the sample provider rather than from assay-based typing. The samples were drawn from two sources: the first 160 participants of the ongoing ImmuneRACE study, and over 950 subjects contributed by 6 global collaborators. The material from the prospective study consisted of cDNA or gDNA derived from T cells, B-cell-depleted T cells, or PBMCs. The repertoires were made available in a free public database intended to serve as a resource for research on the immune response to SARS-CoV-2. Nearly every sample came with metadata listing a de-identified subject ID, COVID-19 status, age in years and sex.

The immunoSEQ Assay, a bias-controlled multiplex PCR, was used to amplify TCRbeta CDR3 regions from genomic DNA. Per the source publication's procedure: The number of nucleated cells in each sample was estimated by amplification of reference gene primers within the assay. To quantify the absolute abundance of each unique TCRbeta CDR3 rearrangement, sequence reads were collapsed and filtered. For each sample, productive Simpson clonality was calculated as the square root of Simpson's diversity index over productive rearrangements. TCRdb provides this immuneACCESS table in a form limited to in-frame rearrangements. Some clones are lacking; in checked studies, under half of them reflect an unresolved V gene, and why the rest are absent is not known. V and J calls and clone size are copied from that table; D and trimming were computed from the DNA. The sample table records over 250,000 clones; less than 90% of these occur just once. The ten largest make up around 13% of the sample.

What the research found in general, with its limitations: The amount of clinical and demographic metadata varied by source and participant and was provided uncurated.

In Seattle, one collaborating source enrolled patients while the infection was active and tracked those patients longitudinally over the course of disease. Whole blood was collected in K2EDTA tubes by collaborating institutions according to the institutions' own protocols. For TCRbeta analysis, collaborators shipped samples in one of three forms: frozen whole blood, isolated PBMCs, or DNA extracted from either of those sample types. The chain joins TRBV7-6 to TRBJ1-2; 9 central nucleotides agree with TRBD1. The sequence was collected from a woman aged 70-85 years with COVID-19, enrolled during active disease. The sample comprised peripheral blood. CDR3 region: CASTPGQGLNYGYTF. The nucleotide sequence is TGTGCCAGCACCCCAGGACAGGGGCTTAACTATGGCTACACCTTC.